One T cell receptor beta chain is described in this entry. The data were obtained in a study of blood T cell repertoires in COVID-19. Study details: Specimens from acute and convalescent COVID-19 originated in the United States, Italy and Spain. Sources were T cells, B-cell-depleted T cells, or PBMCs; the material itself was cDNA or gDNA.

As processed by the authors: Using reference gene primer amplification, nucleated cell counts were estimated. TCRdb keeps only in-frame clones here, not all; method: immunoSEQ multiplex PCR. The V and J calls and clone size come from that table; D and trimming were worked out from the DNA. Here the sample spans some 100,000 clones, around three quarters being singletons. The ends lost 7 bases at V and 7 bases at J; junction bases unmatched: 8. Germline lookup yields CDR1 MNHEY and CDR2 SVGAGI. The CDR3 length is 13 residues. The sequence derives from a human donor in a cohort sampled during active or convalescent COVID-19. This chain connects TRBV6-5 to TRBJ2-5; 8 bases match TRBD1. The sequenced sample consisted of peripheral blood. CDR3 DNA sequence: TGTGCCAGCACCTCGGACAGGGAGAGGACCCAGTACTTC. Its translation: CASTSDRERTQYF.